A single sample gave rise to the 10 T cell receptor beta chains below, sequenced in a study of T cell responses to AZD1222 COVID-19 vaccine. The table came from immunoSEQ multiplex PCR; TCRdb's copy has only in-frame clones and leaves some out. The sample records around 96,000 clones, 80% to 95% being singletons. The material sequenced was peripheral blood, taken 28 days after the second AZD1222 dose. These receptors were obtained from an adult who received the AZD1222 COVID-19 vaccine.

This chain uses TRBV12-3 or TRBV12-4 with TRBJ1-4; a weak D match, TRBD1 (5 bases). This CDR3 has 13 residues. The V end lost 3 bases, the J end lost 10 bases, and 12 bases lay between the germline ends. CDR3 residues: CASSFGGTGKLFF. The CDR3 DNA reads TGTGCCAGCAGTTTTGGAGGGACCGGAAAACTGTTTTTT.

This rearrangement joins TRBV5-6 to TRBJ1-2; D may be TRBD1 (6 bases). Germline V lookup: CDR1 SGHDT, CDR2 YYEEEE. The CDR3 loop spans 14 amino acids. V lost 0 bases and J lost 8, with 14 bases in between. In nucleotides, the CDR3 is TGTGCCAGCAGCTTGGTGGCGGCAGGGGACGGCTACACCTTC. It is translated as CASSLVAAGDGYTF.

The gene calls are TRBV19 and TRBJ2-3; the D is unclear. The CDR3 runs to 14 residues. Trimming cost V 7 bases and J 0 bases, with 11 bases left between them. CDR1 and CDR2 (germline): LNHDA, SQIVND (reference sequence). The CDR3 DNA reads as TGTGCCAGTAAAACGGGCTTTAGCACAGATACGCAGTATTTT. Translating it yields CASKTGFSTDTQYF.

This chain links TRBV5-6 with TRBJ2-7; 7 nucleotides match TRBD2. The V gene end was trimmed by 5 bases and the J gene end by 4 bases; junction bases not matched to a gene: 9. The CDR3 runs 14 residues. Germline loops: CDR1 SGHDT, CDR2 YYEEEE. The CDR3 loop is CASRRRDYEYEQYF. CDR3 nucleotide sequence: TGTGCCAGCAGACGCCGGGACTACGAGTACGAGCAGTACTTC.

The V call is TRBV12-3 or TRBV12-4, the J call TRBJ2-2; D is unclear. This CDR3 is 13 amino acids long. V lost 2 bases to trimming and J lost 0 bases, with 1 base between them. CDR3 protein: CASSLTNTGELFF. CDR3 nucleotides: TGTGCCAGCAGTTTAACGAACACCGGGGAGCTGTTTTTT.

This clone was detected once. The chain couples TRBV15 to TRBJ1-5; D is unresolved. Trimming left V 6 bases short and J 11 bases short, with 23 bases between. The CDR3 extends over 15 amino acids. Germline values: CDR1 LNHNV, CDR2 YYDKDF (reference sequence). CDR3 DNA sequence: TGTGCCACCAGTTCCGGGCCTGGGTACCGGGGAGCCCAGCATTTT. Protein product: CATSSGPGYRGAQHF.

This chain connects TRBV5-1 to TRBJ2-5; D is unclear. V was trimmed by 3 bases and J by 3 bases, leaving 3 bases between them. Germline assignment: CDR1 SGHRS and CDR2 YFSETQ. This CDR3 has 11 residues. The CDR3 coding sequence is TGCGCCAGCAGCTGGGAAGAGACCCAGTACTTC. This encodes CASSWEETQYF.

The V and J genes are TRBV5-5 and TRBJ1-5; 10 positions agree with TRBD1. The V gene's germline CDR1 is SGHKS and CDR2 YYEKEE (reference sequence). The CDR3 extends over 15 amino acids. Losses at the gene ends were 5 bases for V and 6 bases for J; bases not matched to a gene: 8. CDR3 bases: TGTGCCAGCAGATCGGGACAGGGGTTTTTTCAGCCCCAGCATTTT. Protein product: CASRSGQGFFQPQHF.

This chain connects TRBV19 to TRBJ2-1; the D gene is possibly TRBD2 (7 bases). Germline CDR1 and CDR2: LNHDA and SQIVND (reference sequence). Deletions cut 6 bases from V and 4 bases from J, with 16 bases between. The CDR3 runs to 15 residues. Here the CDR3 reads CASRITGRGYNEQFF. CDR3 sequence (DNA): TGTGCCAGTAGGATCACAGGGAGGGGTTACAATGAGCAGTTCTTC.

This clone has just one count. The chain recombines TRBV9 with TRBJ1-6; the D is unclear. CDR1 is SGDLS, CDR2 YYNGEE, per germline. Trimming shortened V by 4 bases and J by 9 bases, and 14 bases separated the two germline ends. The CDR3 runs to 14 residues. This CDR3 is CASSSRYSGSPLHF. The CDR3 DNA follows: TGTGCCAGCAGCTCCCGTTATTCTGGTTCACCCCTCCACTTT. Full variable domain (missing parts from reference TRBV9 and TRBJ1-6): DSGVTQTPKHLITATGQRVTLRCSPRSGDLSVYWYQQSLDQGLQFLIQYYNGEERAKGNILERFSAQQFPDLHSELNLSSLELGDSALYFCASSSRYSGSPLHFGNGTRLTVT.